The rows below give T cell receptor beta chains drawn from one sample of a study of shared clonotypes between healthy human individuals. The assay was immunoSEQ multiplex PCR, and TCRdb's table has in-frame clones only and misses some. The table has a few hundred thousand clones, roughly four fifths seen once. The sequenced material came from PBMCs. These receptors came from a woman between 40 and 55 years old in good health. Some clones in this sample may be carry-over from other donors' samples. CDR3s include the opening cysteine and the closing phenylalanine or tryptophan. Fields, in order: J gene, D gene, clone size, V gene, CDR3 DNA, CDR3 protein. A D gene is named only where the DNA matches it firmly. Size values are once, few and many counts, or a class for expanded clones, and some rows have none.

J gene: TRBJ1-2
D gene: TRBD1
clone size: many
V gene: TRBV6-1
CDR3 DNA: TGTGCCAGCAGTGAAGCCCTCAGAGCGCTGTCAGGGGGCGTTGGCTACACCTTC
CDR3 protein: CASSEALRALSGGVGYTF

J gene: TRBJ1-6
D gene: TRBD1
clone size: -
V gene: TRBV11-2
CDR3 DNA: TGTGCCAGCAGCCGGGACAGTGGATCACCCCTCCACTTT
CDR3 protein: CASSRDSGSPLHF

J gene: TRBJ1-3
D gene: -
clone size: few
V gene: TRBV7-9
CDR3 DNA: TGTGCCAGCAGCTTAGAGAAGGGCCACTCTGGAAACACCATATATTTT
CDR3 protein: CASSLEKGHSGNTIYF

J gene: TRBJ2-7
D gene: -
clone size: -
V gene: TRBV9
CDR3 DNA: TGTGCCAGCAGCGAGGCGGCTAGCGATGACGAGCAGTACTTC
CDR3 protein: CASSEAASDDEQYF

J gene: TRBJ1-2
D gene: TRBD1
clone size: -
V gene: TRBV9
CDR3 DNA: TGTGCCAGCAGCACCCAGGGGGCCGGCTATGGCTACACCTTC
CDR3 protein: CASSTQGAGYGYTF

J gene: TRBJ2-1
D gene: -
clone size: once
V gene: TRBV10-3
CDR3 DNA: TGTGCCACCCACTCTATGGGAGATGAGCAGTTCTTC
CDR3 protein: CATHSMGDEQFF

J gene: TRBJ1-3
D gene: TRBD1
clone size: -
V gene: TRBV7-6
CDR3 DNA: TGTGCCAGCAGTAAAACCGGGACAGAAAACACCATATATTTT
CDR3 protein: CASSKTGTENTIYF

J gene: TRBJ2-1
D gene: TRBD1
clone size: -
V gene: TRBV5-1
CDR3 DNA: TGCGCCAGCAGCTTCGCCGGGACAGCGGATGAGCAGTTCTTC
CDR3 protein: CASSFAGTADEQFF

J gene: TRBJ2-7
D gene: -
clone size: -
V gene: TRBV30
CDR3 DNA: TGTGCCTGGGGCAACCCGTACGAGCAGTACTTC
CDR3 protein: CAWGNPYEQYF

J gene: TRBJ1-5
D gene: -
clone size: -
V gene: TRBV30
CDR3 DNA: TGTGCCTGGAGTAGGGGCATTCAGCCCCAGCATTTT
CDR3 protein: CAWSRGIQPQHF

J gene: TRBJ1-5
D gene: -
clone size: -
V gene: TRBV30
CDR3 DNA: TGTGCCTGGAGTTTGGATCTGAATCAGCCCCAGCATTTT
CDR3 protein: CAWSLDLNQPQHF

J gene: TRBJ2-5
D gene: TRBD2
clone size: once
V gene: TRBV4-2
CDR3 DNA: TGTGCCAGCAGCCAAGATCTTGGGACTAGGTCCGGGGCCCGGAGGACCCAGTACTTC
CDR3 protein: CASSQDLGTRSGARRTQYF

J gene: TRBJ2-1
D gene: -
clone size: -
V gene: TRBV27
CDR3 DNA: TGTGCCAGCAGTTTAACGGTAGCGCCATACAATGAGCAGTTCTTC
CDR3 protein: CASSLTVAPYNEQFF

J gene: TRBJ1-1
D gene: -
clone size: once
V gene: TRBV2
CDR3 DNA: TGTGCCAGCAGTGAATGGGGGGGTCGGAACACTGAAGCTTTCTTT
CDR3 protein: CASSEWGGRNTEAFF

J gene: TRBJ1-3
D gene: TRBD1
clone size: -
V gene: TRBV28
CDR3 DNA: TGTGCCAGCAGTTTGGGGACAGGAACTTTTGGAAACACCATATATTTT
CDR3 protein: CASSLGTGTFGNTIYF

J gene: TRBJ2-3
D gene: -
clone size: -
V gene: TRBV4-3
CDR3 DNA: TGCGCCAGCAGCCAAGAAGGTTTGGCGGGCACAGATACGCAGTATTTT
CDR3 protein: CASSQEGLAGTDTQYF

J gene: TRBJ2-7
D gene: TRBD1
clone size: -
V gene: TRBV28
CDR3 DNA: TGTGCCAGCATCCCGGGACAGGTCTCCTACGAGCAGTACTTC
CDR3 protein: CASIPGQVSYEQYF

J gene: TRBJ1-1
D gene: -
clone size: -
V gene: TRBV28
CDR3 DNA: TGTGCCAGCCTACCGGCAGGGGACATCACTGAAGCTTTCTTT
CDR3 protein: CASLPAGDITEAFF

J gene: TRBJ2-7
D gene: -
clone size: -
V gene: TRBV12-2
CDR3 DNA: TGTGCAAGTCGCTTAGTAAAATCGGGTTATAGAGCAGACTACGAGCAGTACTTC
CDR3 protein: CASRLVKSGYRADYEQYF

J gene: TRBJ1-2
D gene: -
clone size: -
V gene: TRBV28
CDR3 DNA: TGTGCCAGCACGGGAGGGGCAGCTTCTAACTATGGCTACACCTTC
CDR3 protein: CASTGGAASNYGYTF

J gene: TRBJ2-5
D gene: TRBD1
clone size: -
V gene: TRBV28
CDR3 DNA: TGTGCCAGCAGTCAACAGGGGCACCAAGAGACCCAGTACTTC
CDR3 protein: CASSQQGHQETQYF

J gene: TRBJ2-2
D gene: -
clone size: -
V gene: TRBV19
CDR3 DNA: TGTGCCAGTACTACAGGGTACACCGGGGAGCTGTTTTTT
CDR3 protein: CASTTGYTGELFF

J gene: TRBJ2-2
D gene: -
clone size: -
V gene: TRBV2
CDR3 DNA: TGTGCCAGCAGTATGGACGGGAACACCGGGGAGCTGTTTTTT
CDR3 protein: CASSMDGNTGELFF

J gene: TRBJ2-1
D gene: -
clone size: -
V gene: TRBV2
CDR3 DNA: TGTGCCAGCAGATTGAATGAGCAGTTCTTC
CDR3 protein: CASRLNEQFF

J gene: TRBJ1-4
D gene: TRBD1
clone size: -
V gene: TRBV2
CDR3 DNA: TGTGCCAGCAGCCTACAGGGGCCAGGGGAAAAACTGTTTTTT
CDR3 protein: CASSLQGPGEKLFF

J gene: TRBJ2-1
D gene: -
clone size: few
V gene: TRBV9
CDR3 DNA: TGTGCCAGCAGCGCGTCCCTCAATGAGCAGTTCTTC
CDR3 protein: CASSASLNEQFF

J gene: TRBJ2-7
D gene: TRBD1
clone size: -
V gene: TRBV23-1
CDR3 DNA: TGCGCCAGCAGCCCCCTGGACAGGGGGCGTTACGAGCAGTACTTC
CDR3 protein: CASSPLDRGRYEQYF